These 3 T cell receptor beta chains were all obtained from the same sample, sequenced in a study of cytomegalovirus exposure and HLA in healthy donors (dated by TCRdb to 2015 to 2018). The library was prepared using the immunoSEQ multiplex PCR assay. For the multiplex PCR, a mixture combining 60 forward primers for TCR Vbeta segments and 13 reverse primers for TCR Jbeta segments was used. TCRdb re-hosts the immuneACCESS table, in-frame sequences only. Its copies lack some clones; in the studies checked, an unresolved V gene accounts for under half of them, and the cause for the rest is not known. Across this sample there are about 210,000 clones, with around 81% seen only once. The top ten constitute around 9.6% of the sample. The specimen was PBMCs. The receptors come from a woman in her fifties or sixties in good health and CMV-seropositive.

This chain joins TRBV6-5 and TRBJ1-2; no reliable D call. V lost 8 bases to trimming and J lost 4 bases, with 17 bases between them. The CDR3 runs to 14 residues. Germline V gene lookup returns CDR1 MNHEY and CDR2 SVGAGI. CDR3: CASAEVAISYGYTF. The CDR3, as DNA: TGTGCCAGCGCTGAGGTCGCAATCTCCTATGGCTACACCTTC.

The chain has TRBV5-6 and TRBJ2-5; D is ambiguous. The last part of the DNA fits TRBJ2-7 better; the J call may be wrong. Germline values: CDR1 SGHDT, CDR2 YYEEEE. There are 12 residues in the CDR3. The CDR3 coding sequence is TGTGCCAGCAGCTTGATTCTAGACGAGCAGTACTTC. Protein sequence: CASSLILDEQYF.

This clone was detected only a few times. The rearrangement joins TRBV19 to TRBJ1-1, with D unresolved. Trimming removed 7 bases from V and 1 base from J, with 16 bases in between. Per germline, CDR1 LNHDA and CDR2 SQIVND (reference sequence). This CDR3 spans 15 amino acids. The CDR3 is CASTGGSGRNTEAFF. The CDR3 bases are TGTGCCAGTACAGGAGGGTCCGGCCGGAACACTGAAGCTTTCTTT.